This T cell receptor (beta chain) was profiled in a study of blood T cell repertoires in COVID-19. Study-wide background: There were acute and convalescent COVID-19 samples, and they came from the United States, Italy and Spain. T cells, B-cell-depleted T cells, or PBMCs supplied cDNA or gDNA.

TCRdb keeps only in-frame clones here, not all; method: immunoSEQ multiplex PCR. The sample has a few hundred thousand clones, less than 90% seen once. There are 15 residues in the CDR3. V was clipped by 3 bases and J by 4 bases; unmatched bases: 6. Germline CDR1 and CDR2: SGHNT and YYREEE (reference sequence). The chain joins TRBV5-4 to TRBJ2-1; 8 positions match TRBD2. This clonotype originated in a man aged 35-49 years with active or convalescent COVID-19. The source material was peripheral blood. The CDR3 spells CASSSGGGRYNEQFF. DNA for the CDR3: TGTGCCAGCAGCTCCGGGGGGGGGAGATACAATGAGCAGTTCTTC.